Presented here are 5 T cell receptor beta chains from one specimen sequenced in a study of T-cell reconstitution after alpha-beta-depleted transplantation in children. The TCRbeta library incorporated unique molecular identifiers. TCRdb reprocessed the PCR reads with MiXCR, giving one entry per CDR3 protein. The top ten hold about 9.5% of the sample, which has around 250,000 distinct CDR3 sequences, more than 8% seen once. The sequenced sample was PBMCs from the stem cell graft donor, obtained from the stem cell graft. These TCRs come from a human donor who donated a stem cell graft to a child with SCID.

This clonotype was counted only a few times. The V call is TRBV5-6, the J call TRBJ2-6; tentative D call: TRBD2 (6 bases). This CDR3 has 16 residues. Trimming took 0 bases from V and 2 from J, leaving 9 bases between them. Per the germline V gene, CDR1 is SGHDT and CDR2 is YYEEEE. The CDR3 protein is CASSLAPGAGANVLTF. CDR3 in DNA: TGTGCCAGCAGCTTGGCACCGGGGGCTGGGGCCAACGTCCTGACTTTC.

The sample holds a few counts of this clonotype. The genes are TRBV5-1 and TRBJ1-1; 9 nucleotides align to TRBD1. J gave up 6 bases and V 3 bases, and 9 bases lay outside the gene matches. CDR1 is SGHRS and CDR2 is YFSETQ in the germline V gene. This CDR3 spans 15 amino acids. CDR3 DNA: TGCGCCAGCAGCTGGAAACAGGGGGCTGTCGCTGAAGCTTTCTTT. It translates to CASSWKQGAVAEAFF.

The chain links TRBV5-1 to TRBJ2-3; D remains ambiguous. The CDR3 length is 16 residues. Between the trimmed V and J ends, which lost 4 bases and 0 bases, there was a span of 15 bases. The germline V gene has CDR1 SGHRS and CDR2 YFSETQ. DNA for the CDR3: TGCGCCAGCAGCCCCCCATCGGCCAGGAGCACAGATACGCAGTATTTT. This translates into CASSPPSARSTDTQYF.

The chain combines TRBV12-3 or TRBV12-4 with TRBJ1-5; TRBD1 is a possible D gene (6 bases). V was cut by 4 bases and J by 12 bases, with 13 bases left in between. The CDR3 loop spans 12 amino acids. In nucleotides, the CDR3 is TGTGCCAGCAGTTCACAGGGTAGGAGCCAGCATTTT. It yields the protein CASSSQGRSQHF.

This clonotype appeared a few times. The chain couples TRBV12-3 or TRBV12-4 to TRBJ2-1; D is perhaps TRBD1 or TRBD2 (5 bases each). The CDR3 is 14 amino acids. The V end lost 3 bases, the J end lost 5 bases, and 11 bases lay between the germline ends. As DNA, the CDR3 is TGTGCCAGCAGTTTTATTCGAGGGGACAATGAGCAGTTCTTC. Encoded protein: CASSFIRGDNEQFF.